This TCR beta chain derives from a study of identical twins. Broader study findings: A lower insertion count was a feature of abundant cord blood beta clonotypes, with no such feature in memory repertoires. Findings depended on cross-sectional statistics rather than tracking the same donors. For out-of-frame beta sequences, excess twin sharing was weaker. Among monozygotic twins, out-of-frame TCR alpha sharing exceeded what models predicted.

MiXCR, run by TCRdb on the 5' RACE reads, gives a single entry per CDR3 protein. The top ten hold under 10% of the sample, which has fewer than 450,000 distinct CDR3 sequences, about 10% seen once. The CDR3 contains 16 residues. Germline V gene lookup returns CDR1 SEHNR and CDR2 FQNEAQ (reference sequence). The germline V and J ends were trimmed by 5 bases and 1 base, with 12 bases remaining between them. Points on this clonotype: The antigen remains undetermined.

The gene calls are TRBV7-9 and TRBJ2-6; maybe TRBD1 (5 bases). Sequencing used naive T cells sorted from blood. The sequence was collected from a woman between 45 and 65 years old in good health. The CDR3 sequence is CASSPGQGSGANVLTF. CDR3 coding DNA: TGTGCCAGCAGCCCGGGCCAGGGTTCTGGGGCCAACGTCCTGACTTTC.